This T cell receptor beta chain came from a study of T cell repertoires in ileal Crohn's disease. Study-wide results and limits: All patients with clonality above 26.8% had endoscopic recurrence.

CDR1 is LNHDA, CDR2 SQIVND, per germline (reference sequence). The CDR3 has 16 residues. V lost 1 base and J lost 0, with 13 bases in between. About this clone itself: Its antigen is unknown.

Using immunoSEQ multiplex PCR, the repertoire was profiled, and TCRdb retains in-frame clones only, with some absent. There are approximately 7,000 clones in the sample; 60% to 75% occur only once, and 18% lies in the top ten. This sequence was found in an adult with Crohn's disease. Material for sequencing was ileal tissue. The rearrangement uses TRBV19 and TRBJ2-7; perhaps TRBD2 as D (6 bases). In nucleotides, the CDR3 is TGTGCCAGTAGTATAGGCGGGACGACAGCCTCCTACGAGCAGTACTTC. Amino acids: CASSIGGTTASYEQYF.